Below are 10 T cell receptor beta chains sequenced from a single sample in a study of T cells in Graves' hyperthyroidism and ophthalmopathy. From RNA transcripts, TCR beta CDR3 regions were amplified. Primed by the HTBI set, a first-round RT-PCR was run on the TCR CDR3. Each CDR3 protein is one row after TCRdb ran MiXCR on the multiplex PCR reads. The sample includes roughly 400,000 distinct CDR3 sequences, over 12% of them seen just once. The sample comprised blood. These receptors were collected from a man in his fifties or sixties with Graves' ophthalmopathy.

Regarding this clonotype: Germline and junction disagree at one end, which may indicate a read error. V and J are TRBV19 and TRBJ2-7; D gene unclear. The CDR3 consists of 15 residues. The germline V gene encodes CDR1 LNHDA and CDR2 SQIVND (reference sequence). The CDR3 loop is CTSSSRVTVSYEQYF. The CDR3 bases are TGTACCAGTAGTTCAAGGGTAACAGTTTCTTACGAGCAGTACTTC.

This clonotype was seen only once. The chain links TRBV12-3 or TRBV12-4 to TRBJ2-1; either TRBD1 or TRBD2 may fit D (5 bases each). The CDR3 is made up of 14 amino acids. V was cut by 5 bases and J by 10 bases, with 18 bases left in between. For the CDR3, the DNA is TGTGCCAGCAGTCCCGGGGCCAGTCGGTACGAGCAGTTCTTC. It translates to CASSPGASRYEQFF.

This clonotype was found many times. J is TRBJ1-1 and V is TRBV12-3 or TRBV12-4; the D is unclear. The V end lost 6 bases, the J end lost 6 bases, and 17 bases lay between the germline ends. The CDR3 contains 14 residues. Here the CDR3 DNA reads TGTGCCAGCAGAAAAACCGGGCCGGCGGCTGAAGCTTTCTTT. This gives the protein CASRKTGPAAEAFF.

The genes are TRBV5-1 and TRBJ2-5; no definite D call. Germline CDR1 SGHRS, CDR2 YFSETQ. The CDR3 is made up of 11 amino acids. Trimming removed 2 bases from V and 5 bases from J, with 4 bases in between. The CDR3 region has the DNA TGCGCCAGCAGCTTTCGGGAGACCCAGTACTTC. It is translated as CASSFRETQYF. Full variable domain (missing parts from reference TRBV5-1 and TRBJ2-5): KAGVTQTPRYLIKTRGQQVTLSCSPISGHRSVSWYQQTPGQGLQFLFEYFSETQRNKGNFPGRFSGRQFSNSRSEMNVSTLELGDSALYLCASSFRETQYFGPGTRLLVL.

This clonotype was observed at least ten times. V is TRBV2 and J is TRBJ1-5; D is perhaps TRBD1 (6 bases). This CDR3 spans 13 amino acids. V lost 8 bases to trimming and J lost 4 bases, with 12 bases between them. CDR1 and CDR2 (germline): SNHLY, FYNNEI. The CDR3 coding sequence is TGTGCCAGCGGGGGGGGGCCGAATCAGCCCCAGCATTTT. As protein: CASGGGPNQPQHF.

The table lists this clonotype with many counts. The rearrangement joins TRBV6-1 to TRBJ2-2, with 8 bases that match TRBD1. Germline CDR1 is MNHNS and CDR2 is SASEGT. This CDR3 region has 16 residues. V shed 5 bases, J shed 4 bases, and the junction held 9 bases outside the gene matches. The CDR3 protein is CASSQRQGTTTGELFF. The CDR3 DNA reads TGTGCCAGCAGTCAGCGACAGGGGACCACCACCGGGGAGCTGTTTTTT.

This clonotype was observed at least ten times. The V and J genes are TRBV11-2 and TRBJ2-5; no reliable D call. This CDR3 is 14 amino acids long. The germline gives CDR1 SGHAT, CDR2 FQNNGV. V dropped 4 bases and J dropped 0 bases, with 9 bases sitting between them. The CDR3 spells CASSSGPYQETQYF. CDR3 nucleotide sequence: TGTGCCAGCAGCTCCGGCCCATACCAAGAGACCCAGTACTTC. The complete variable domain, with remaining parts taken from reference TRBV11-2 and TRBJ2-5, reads EAGVAQSPRYKIIEKRQSVAFWCNPISGHATLYWYQQILGQGPKLLIQFQNNGVVDDSQLPKDRFSAERLKGVDSTLKIQPAKLEDSAVYLCASSSGPYQETQYFGPGTRLLVL.

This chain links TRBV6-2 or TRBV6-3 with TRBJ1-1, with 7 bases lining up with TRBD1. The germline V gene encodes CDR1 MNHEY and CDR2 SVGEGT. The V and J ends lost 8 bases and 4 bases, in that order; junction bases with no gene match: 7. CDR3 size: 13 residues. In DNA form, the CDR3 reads TGTGCCAGCTACAGACAGGGAACCACTGAAGCTTTCTTT. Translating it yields CASYRQGTTEAFF.

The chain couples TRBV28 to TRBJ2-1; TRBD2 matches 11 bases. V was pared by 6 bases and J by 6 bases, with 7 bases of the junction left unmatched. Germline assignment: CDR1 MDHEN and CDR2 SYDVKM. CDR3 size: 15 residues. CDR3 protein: CASSAQGTSGNEQFF. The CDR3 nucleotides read TGTGCCAGCAGCGCTCAGGGGACTAGCGGCAATGAGCAGTTCTTC.

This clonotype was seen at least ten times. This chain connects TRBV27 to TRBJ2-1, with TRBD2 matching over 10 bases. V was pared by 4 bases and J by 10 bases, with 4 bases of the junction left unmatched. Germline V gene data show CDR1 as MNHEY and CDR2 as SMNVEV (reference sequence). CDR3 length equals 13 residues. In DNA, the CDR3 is TGTGCCAGCAGTTCAGCTAGCGGGAGAGAGCAGTTCTTC. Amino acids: CASSSASGREQFF.